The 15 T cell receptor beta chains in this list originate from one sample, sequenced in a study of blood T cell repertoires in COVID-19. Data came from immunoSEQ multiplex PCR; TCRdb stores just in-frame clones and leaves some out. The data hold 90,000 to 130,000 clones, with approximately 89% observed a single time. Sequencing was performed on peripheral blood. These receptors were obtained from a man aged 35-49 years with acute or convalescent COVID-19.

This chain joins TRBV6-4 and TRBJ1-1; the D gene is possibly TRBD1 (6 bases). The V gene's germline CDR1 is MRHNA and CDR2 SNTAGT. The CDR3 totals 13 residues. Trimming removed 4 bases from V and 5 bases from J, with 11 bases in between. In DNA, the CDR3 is TGTGCCAGCAGTGTTAACAGGGAAACTGAAGCTTTCTTT. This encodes CASSVNRETEAFF.

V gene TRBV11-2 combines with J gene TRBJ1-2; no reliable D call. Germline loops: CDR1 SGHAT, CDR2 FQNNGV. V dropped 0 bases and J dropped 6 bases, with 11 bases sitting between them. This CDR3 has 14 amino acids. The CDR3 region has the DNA TGTGCCAGCAGCTTAGATTCGCAGGTAGATGGCTACACCTTC. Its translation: CASSLDSQVDGYTF.

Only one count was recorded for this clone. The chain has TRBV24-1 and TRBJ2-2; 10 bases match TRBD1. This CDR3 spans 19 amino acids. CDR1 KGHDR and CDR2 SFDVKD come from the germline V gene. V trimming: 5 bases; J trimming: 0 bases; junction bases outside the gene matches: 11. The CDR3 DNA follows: TGTGCCACCAGTGGGGGGGGACAGGGGAGTTCAGCGAACACCGGGGAGCTGTTTTTT. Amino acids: CATSGGGQGSSANTGELFF.

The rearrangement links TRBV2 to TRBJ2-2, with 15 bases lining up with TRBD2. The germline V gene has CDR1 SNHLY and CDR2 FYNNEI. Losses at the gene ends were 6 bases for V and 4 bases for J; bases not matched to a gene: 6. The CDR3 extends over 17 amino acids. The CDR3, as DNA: TGTGCCAGCAGCCCCGGACTAGCGGGAGGGCGCACCGGGGAGCTGTTTTTT. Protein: CASSPGLAGGRTGELFF. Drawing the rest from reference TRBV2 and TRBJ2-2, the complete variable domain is EPEVTQTPSHQVTQMGQEVILRCVPISNHLYFYWYRQILGQKVEFLVSFYNNEISEKSEIFDDQFSVERPDGSNFTLKIRSTKLEDSAMYFCASSPGLAGGRTGELFFGEGSRLTVL.

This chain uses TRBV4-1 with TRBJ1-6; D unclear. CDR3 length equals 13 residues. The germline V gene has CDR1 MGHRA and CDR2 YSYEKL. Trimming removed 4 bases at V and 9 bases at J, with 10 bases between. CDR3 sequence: CASSRPAGSPLHF. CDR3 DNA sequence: TGCGCCAGCAGCCGCCCCGCGGGTTCACCCCTCCACTTT.

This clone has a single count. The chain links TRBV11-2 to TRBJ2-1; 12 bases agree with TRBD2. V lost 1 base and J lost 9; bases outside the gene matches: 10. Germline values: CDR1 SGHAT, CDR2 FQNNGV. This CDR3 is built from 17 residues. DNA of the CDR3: TGTGCCAGCAGCTTAGGGATTCTAGCGGGGGGGCCGGGTGAGCAGTTCTTC. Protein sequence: CASSLGILAGGPGEQFF.

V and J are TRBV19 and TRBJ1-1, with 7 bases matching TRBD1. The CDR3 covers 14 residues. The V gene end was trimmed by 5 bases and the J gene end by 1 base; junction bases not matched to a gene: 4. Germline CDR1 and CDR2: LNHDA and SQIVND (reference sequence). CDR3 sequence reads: CASSLGQSNTEAFF. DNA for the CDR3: TGTGCCAGTAGTTTGGGACAGTCGAACACTGAAGCTTTCTTT.

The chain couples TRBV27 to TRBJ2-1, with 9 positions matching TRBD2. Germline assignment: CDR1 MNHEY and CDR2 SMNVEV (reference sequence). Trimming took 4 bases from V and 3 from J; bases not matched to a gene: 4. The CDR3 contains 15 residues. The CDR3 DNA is TGTGCCAGCAGTTACGGACTAGCGAGCTACAATGAGCAGTTCTTC. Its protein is CASSYGLASYNEQFF.

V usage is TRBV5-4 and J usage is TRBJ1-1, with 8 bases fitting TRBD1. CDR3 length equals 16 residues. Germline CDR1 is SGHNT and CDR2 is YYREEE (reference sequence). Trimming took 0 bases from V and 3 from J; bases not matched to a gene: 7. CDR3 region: CASSLGDTGGYTEAFF. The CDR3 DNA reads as TGTGCCAGCAGCTTGGGGGACACAGGGGGTTACACTGAAGCTTTCTTT.

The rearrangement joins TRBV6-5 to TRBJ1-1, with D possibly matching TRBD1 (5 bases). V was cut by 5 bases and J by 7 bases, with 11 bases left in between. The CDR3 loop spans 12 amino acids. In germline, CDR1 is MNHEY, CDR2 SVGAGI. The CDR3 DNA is TGTGCCAGCAGTCTGTCAGGGTTTGAAGCTTTCTTT. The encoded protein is CASSLSGFEAFF.

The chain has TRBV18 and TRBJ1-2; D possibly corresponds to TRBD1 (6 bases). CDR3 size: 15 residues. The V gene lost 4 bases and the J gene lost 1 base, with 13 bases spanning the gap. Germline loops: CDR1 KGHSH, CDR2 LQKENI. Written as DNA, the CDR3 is TGTGCCAGCTCACTCCGGGACACCTTTAACTATGGCTACACCTTC. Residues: CASSLRDTFNYGYTF.

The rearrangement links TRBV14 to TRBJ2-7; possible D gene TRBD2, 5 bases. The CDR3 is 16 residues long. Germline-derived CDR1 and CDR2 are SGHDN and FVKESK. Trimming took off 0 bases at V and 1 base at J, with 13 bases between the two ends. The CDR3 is CASSQDEGQWSYEQYF. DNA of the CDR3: TGTGCCAGCAGCCAAGATGAGGGTCAGTGGTCCTACGAGCAGTACTTC.

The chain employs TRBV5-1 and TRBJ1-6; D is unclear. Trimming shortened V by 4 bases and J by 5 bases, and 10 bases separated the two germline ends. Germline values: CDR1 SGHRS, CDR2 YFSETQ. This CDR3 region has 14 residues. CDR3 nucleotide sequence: TGCGCCAGCAGCGTGCAAGGAGATAATTCACCCCTCCACTTT. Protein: CASSVQGDNSPLHF.

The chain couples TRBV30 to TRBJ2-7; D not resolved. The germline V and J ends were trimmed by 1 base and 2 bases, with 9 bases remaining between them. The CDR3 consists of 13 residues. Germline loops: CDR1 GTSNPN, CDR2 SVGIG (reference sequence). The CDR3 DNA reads TGTGCCTGGAGTGCGCTCGGTACCTACGAGCAGTACTTC. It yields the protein CAWSALGTYEQYF.

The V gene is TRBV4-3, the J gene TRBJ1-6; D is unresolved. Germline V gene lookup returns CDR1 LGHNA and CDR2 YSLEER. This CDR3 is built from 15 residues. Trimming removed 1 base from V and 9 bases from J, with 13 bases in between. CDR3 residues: CASSQAVAPSSPLHF. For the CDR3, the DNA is TGCGCCAGCAGCCAAGCCGTGGCCCCCAGTTCACCCCTCCACTTT.